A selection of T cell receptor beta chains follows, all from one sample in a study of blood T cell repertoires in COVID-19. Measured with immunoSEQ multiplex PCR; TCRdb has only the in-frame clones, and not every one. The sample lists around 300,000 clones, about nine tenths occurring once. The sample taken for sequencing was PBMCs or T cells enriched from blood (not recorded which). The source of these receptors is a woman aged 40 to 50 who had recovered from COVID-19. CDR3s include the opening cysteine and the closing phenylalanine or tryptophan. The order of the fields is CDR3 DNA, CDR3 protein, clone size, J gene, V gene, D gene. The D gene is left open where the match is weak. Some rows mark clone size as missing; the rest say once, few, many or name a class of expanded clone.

TGTGCCACCAGTGAGGCCGCGGGGCCCCAGCATTTT,CATSEAAGPQHF,.,TRBJ1-5,TRBV24-1,.
TGCGCCAGCAGCCCCCGGTTAGATCAAGAGACCCAGTACTTC,CASSPRLDQETQYF,.,TRBJ2-5,TRBV5-1,.
TGTGCCAGTAGTGTCCAGGGGGCGCGAGGCACTGAAGCTTTCTTT,CASSVQGARGTEAFF,once,TRBJ1-1,TRBV19,TRBD1
TGCAGCGCCTTATGGAGTTTCACCTACAATGAGCAGTTCTTC,CSALWSFTYNEQFF,.,TRBJ2-1,TRBV29-1,.
TGCGCCAGCAGCTCGCCCGAGACAGCTAACTATGGCTACACCTTC,CASSSPETANYGYTF,few,TRBJ1-2,TRBV5-1,.
TGTGCCTGGAGTTGGACAGGGAGGTCGCGTGAAAAACTGTTTTTT,CAWSWTGRSREKLFF,.,TRBJ1-4,TRBV30,TRBD1
TGCGCCAGCAGCCAAGGACCGGGACTAGCGGTCACAGATACGCAGTATTTT,CASSQGPGLAVTDTQYF,.,TRBJ2-3,TRBV4-3,TRBD2
TGTGCCAGTTCCCCCGGCGGGGGCTACTCCTACGAGCAGTACTTC,CASSPGGGYSYEQYF,.,TRBJ2-7,TRBV27,.
TGTGCCAGCTCACCACCGCGGGGGGGGCCGGTTGATGAGCAGTTCTTC,CASSPPRGGPVDEQFF,.,TRBJ2-1,TRBV18,TRBD2
TGTGCCAGCTCACTACAGGGGGCGAGAACTGAAGCTTTCTTT,CASSLQGARTEAFF,.,TRBJ1-1,TRBV18,TRBD1